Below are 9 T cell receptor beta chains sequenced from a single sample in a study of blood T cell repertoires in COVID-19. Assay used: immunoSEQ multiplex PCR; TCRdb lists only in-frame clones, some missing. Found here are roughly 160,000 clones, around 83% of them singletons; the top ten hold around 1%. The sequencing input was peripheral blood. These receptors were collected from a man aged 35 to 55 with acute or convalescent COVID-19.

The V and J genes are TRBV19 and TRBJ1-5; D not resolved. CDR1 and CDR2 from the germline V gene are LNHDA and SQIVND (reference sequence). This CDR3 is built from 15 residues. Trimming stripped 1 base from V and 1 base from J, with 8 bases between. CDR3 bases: TGTGCCAGTAGTATAGTTGGGGAGAGCAATCAGCCCCAGCATTTT. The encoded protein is CASSIVGESNQPQHF.

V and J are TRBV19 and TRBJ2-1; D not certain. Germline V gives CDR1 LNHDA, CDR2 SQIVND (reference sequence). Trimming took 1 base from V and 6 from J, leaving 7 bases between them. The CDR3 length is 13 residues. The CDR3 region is CASSIAPRNEQFF. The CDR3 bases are TGTGCCAGTAGTATAGCGCCGCGCAATGAGCAGTTCTTC.

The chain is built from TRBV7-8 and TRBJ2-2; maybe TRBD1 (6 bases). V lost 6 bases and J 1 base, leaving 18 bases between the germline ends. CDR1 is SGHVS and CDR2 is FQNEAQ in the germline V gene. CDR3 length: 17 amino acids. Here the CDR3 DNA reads TGTGCCAGCAGTTACTTCAGGGGAGTTGGGAACACCGGGGAGCTGTTTTTT. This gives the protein CASSYFRGVGNTGELFF.

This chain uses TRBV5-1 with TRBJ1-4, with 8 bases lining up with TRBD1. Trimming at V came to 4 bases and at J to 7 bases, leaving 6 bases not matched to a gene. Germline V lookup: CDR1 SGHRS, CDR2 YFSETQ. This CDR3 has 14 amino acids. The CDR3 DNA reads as TGCGCCAGCAGCGCCGGGACAGGCGGTGAAAAACTGTTTTTT. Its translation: CASSAGTGGEKLFF.

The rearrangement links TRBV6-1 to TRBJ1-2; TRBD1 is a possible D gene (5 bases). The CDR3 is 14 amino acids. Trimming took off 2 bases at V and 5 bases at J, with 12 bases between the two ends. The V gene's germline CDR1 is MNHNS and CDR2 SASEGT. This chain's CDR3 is CASSESRDFYGYTF. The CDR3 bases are TGTGCCAGCAGTGAATCCAGGGATTTTTATGGCTACACCTTC.

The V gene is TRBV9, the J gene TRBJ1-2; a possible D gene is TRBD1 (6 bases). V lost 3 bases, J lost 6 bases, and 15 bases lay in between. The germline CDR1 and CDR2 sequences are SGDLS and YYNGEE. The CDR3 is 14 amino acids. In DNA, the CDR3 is TGTGCCAGCAGCGGAACCCAGGGGCTTGATGGCTACACCTTC. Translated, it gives CASSGTQGLDGYTF.

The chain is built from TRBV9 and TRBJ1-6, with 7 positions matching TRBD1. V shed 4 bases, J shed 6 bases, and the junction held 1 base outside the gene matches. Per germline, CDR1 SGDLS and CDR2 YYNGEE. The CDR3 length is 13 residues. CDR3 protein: CASSRDSNSPLHF. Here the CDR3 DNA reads TGTGCCAGCAGCCGGGACAGTAATTCACCCCTCCACTTT.

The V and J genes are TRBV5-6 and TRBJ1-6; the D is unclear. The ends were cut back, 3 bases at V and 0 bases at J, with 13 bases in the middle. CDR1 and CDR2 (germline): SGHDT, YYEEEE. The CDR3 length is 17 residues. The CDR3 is CASSSRRESSYNSPLHF. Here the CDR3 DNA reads TGTGCCAGCAGCTCACGACGGGAGAGCTCCTATAATTCACCCCTCCACTTT.

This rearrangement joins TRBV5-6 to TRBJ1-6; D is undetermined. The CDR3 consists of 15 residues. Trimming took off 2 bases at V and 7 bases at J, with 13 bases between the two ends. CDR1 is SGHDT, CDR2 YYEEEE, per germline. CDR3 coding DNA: TGTGCCAGCAGCTTTACGGCGGGTTGGAATTCACCCCTCCACTTT. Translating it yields CASSFTAGWNSPLHF.